This T cell receptor beta chain was observed in a study of blood T cell repertoires in COVID-19. In the study overall: Sites in the United States, Italy and Spain provided acute and convalescent COVID-19 samples.

Germline V gene lookup returns CDR1 LGHDT and CDR2 YNNKEL (reference sequence). The ends were cut back, 3 bases at V and 4 bases at J, with 13 bases in the middle. The CDR3 consists of 15 residues. The protocol was immunoSEQ multiplex PCR, while the TCRdb copy is restricted to in-frame clones and leaves out a portion. The sample has about 98,000 clones, roughly nine tenths seen once. The TCR comes from a man in his fifties with acute or convalescent COVID-19. This rearrangement joins TRBV3-1 (or the pseudogene TRBV3-2) to TRBJ1-3; D call uncertain. Input material: peripheral blood. CDR3 in DNA: TGTGCCAGCAGCCAGGGCGGGATCCAAGGAAACACCATATATTTT. The encoded protein is CASSQGGIQGNTIYF.